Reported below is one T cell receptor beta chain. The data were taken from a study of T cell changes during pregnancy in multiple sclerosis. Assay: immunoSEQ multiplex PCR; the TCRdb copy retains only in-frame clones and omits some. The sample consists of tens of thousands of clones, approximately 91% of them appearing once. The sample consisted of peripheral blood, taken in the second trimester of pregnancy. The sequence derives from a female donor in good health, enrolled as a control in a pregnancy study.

The CDR3 DNA reads as TGTGCCAGCAGTTTACAGGGTTCCTCTGGAAACACCATATATTTT. Its protein is CASSLQGSSGNTIYF. The chain recombines TRBV27 with TRBJ1-3; D is possibly TRBD1 (5 bases). The V gene lost 2 bases and the J gene lost 0 bases, with 8 bases spanning the gap. This CDR3 has 15 amino acids. Looked up from germline, CDR1 is MNHEY and CDR2 is SMNVEV (reference sequence).